The 12 T cell receptor beta chains listed next were all sequenced from one sample in a study of OX40 agonist ivuxolimab in advanced cancers. Repertoires were generated with immunoSEQ multiplex PCR, while TCRdb's copy carries only in-frame clones and drops some. The table has more than 70,000 clones, about 90% seen once. The specimen was CD4+ or CD8+ T cells sorted from blood, collected in a trial of the OX40 agonist ivuxolimab. All receptors derive from an adult with an advanced solid tumor such as melanoma, head and neck, liver or kidney cancer.

The V call is TRBV11-2, the J call TRBJ2-1; the D gene is possibly TRBD2 (6 bases). CDR1 and CDR2 from the germline V gene are SGHAT and FQNNGV. V lost 4 bases to trimming and J lost 0 bases, with 19 bases between them. CDR3 length: 18 residues. The DNA of the CDR3 is TGTGCCAGCAGCTCATCCCTAGGAGGGGCTACCTCCTACAATGAGCAGTTCTTC. It yields the protein CASSSSLGGATSYNEQFF.

This chain joins TRBV18 and TRBJ2-5, with 7 bases identical to TRBD1. The CDR3 sequence is 16 residues long. Trimming took 3 bases from V and 1 from J; bases not matched to a gene: 8. Germline CDR1 reads KGHSH; CDR2 reads LQKENI. CDR3 bases: TGTGCCAGCTCACCCTACCTGACAGGGACCCAAGAGACCCAGTACTTC. This codes for CASSPYLTGTQETQYF.

This clone was seen only once. The CDR3 loop reads CASSPPGVSYNEQFF. CDR3 bases: TGTGCCAGCAGCCCCCCAGGGGTTTCCTACAATGAGCAGTTCTTC. The chain is built from TRBV7-9 and TRBJ2-1, with a possible D match to TRBD1 (6 bases). CDR1 is SEHNR and CDR2 is FQNEAQ in the germline V gene (reference sequence). The CDR3 sequence is 15 residues long. The ends were cut back, 5 bases at V and 1 base at J, with 12 bases in the middle.

The CDR3 sequence is CATTGLLGAHYGYTF. CDR3 nucleotides: TGTGCCACAACCGGGCTCCTAGGGGCTCACTATGGCTACACCTTC. The rearrangement joins TRBV2 to TRBJ1-2; D possibly corresponds to TRBD1 (5 bases). This CDR3 contains 15 residues. Between the trimmed V and J ends, which lost 10 bases and 3 bases, there was a span of 21 bases. In germline, CDR1 is SNHLY, CDR2 FYNNEI. Based on the CDR3 plus reference TRBV2 and TRBJ1-2, the full variable domain is EPEVTQTPSHQVTQMGQEVILRCVPISNHLYFYWYRQILGQKVEFLVSFYNNEISEKSEIFDDQFSVERPDGSNFTLKIRSTKLEDSAMYFCATTGLLGAHYGYTFGSGTRLTVV.

The genes are TRBV7-2 and TRBJ2-7; 8 bases match TRBD1. This CDR3 is built from 14 residues. V was pared by 3 bases and J by 4 bases, with 5 bases of the junction left unmatched. Germline V gene data show CDR1 as SGHTA and CDR2 as FQGNSA. CDR3 nucleotide sequence: TGTGCCAGCAGCTTTGGGGACAGGACATACGAGCAGTACTTC. This translates into CASSFGDRTYEQYF.

This chain links TRBV20-1 with TRBJ2-7; no clear D. V lost 1 base and J 3 bases, leaving 4 bases between the germline ends. Germline V gene sequence: CDR1 DFQATT, CDR2 SNEGSKA (reference sequence). The CDR3 spans 11 residues. CDR3 DNA sequence: TGCAGTGCTAGAGCGAACTACGAGCAGTACTTC. It yields the protein CSARANYEQYF.

This chain joins TRBV6-1 and TRBJ1-5, with D perhaps TRBD1 (6 bases). The germline CDR1 and CDR2 sequences are MNHNS and SASEGT. This CDR3 contains 14 residues. V lost 3 bases, J lost 2 bases, and 8 bases lay in between. As DNA, the CDR3 is TGTGCCAGCAGTGACTCAGGGGGCAATCAGCCCCAGCATTTT. Protein product: CASSDSGGNQPQHF.

The V gene is TRBV5-5, the J gene TRBJ2-6; D is undetermined. This CDR3 has 16 residues. Per the germline V gene, CDR1 is SGHKS and CDR2 is YYEKEE (reference sequence). The V end was cut by 4 bases, the J end by 0 bases, with 11 bases between. The CDR3 region has the DNA TGTGCCAGCAGCCTAGGAATTAGCTCTGGGGCCAACGTCCTGACTTTC. Protein: CASSLGISSGANVLTF.

The chain links TRBV11-2 to TRBJ2-7; D remains unclear. This CDR3 is built from 12 residues. Per the germline V gene, CDR1 is SGHAT and CDR2 is FQNNGV. Trimming stripped 2 bases from V and 3 bases from J, with 5 bases between. CDR3 protein: CASSLNHYEQYF. In nucleotides, the CDR3 is TGTGCCAGCAGCTTAAACCACTACGAGCAGTACTTC.

This chain connects TRBV11-1 to TRBJ1-4; 7 positions agree with TRBD1. Germline assignment: CDR1 SGHAT and CDR2 FQDESV (reference sequence). CDR3 length: 16 amino acids. With 3 bases clipped from V and 5 bases from J, the junction kept 9 bases outside the gene matches. The CDR3 sequence: CASSFGRGPVNEKLFF. CDR3 nucleotides: TGTGCCAGCAGCTTTGGAAGGGGGCCTGTAAATGAAAAACTGTTTTTT.

The rearrangement uses TRBV27 and TRBJ1-1; the match to TRBD1 covers 7 bases. This CDR3 spans 14 amino acids. The germline CDR1 and CDR2 sequences are MNHEY and SMNVEV (reference sequence). V lost 6 bases to trimming and J lost 1 base; unmatched junction nucleotides: 5. The DNA of the CDR3 is TGTGCCAGCAGGCCGACAGGGCAGAACACTGAAGCTTTCTTT. Residues: CASRPTGQNTEAFF.

The chain employs TRBV28 and TRBJ2-7; the D is unclear. Germline V gene sequence: CDR1 MDHEN, CDR2 SYDVKM. V shed 6 bases and J shed 7 bases, with 13 bases lying between them. The CDR3 totals 12 residues. Here the CDR3 reads CASSPPSGEQYF. The CDR3 DNA follows: TGTGCCAGCAGCCCCCCCTCTGGGGAGCAGTACTTC.